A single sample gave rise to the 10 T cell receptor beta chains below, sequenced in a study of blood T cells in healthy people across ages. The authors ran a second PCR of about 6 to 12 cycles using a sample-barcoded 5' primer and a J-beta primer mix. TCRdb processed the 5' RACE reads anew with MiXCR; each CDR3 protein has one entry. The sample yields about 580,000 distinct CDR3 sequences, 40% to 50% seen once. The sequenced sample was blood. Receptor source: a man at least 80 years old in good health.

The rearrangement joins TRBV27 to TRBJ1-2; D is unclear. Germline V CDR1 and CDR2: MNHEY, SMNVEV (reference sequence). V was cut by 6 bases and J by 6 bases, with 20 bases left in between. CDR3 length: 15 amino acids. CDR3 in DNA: TGTGCCAGCAGCCCCCATTCGCCGTTCGAGAATGGCTACACCTTC. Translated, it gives CASSPHSPFENGYTF.

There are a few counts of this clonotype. CDR3 sequence reads: CASSPASPDSGNEQFF. The DNA of the CDR3 is TGTGCCAGCAGTCCTGCATCCCCAGACTCGGGGAATGAGCAGTTCTTC. The chain couples TRBV27 to TRBJ2-1; D may be TRBD2 (5 bases). CDR1 is MNHEY and CDR2 is SMNVEV in the germline V gene (reference sequence). This CDR3 spans 16 amino acids. V was pared by 5 bases and J by 7 bases, with 21 bases between.

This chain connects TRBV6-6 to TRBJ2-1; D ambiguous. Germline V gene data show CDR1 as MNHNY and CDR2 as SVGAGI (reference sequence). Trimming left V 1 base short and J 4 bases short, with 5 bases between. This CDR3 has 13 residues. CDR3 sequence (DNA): TGTGCCAGCAGTTACTGGCGGTACAATGAGCAGTTCTTC. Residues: CASSYWRYNEQFF.

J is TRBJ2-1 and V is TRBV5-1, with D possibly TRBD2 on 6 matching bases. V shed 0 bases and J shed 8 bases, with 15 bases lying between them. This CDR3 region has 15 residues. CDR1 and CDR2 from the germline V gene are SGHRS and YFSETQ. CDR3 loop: CASSLVTPGVDEQFF. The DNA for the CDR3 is TGCGCCAGCAGCTTGGTGACCCCGGGGGTGGATGAGCAGTTCTTC.

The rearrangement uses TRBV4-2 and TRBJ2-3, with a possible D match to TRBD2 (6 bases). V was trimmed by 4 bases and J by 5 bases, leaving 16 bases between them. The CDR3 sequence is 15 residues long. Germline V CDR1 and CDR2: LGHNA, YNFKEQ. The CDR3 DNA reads TGTGCCAGCAGCCTTGGGGAGGAACGCAGAGATACGCAGTATTTT. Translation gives CASSLGEERRDTQYF.

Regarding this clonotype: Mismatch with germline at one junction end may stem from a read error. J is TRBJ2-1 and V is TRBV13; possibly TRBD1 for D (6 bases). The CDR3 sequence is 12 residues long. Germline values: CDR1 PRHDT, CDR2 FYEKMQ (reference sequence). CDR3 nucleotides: TGTGCCAACAGCGCAACAGGGAGAGAGCAGTTCTTC. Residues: CANSATGREQFF.

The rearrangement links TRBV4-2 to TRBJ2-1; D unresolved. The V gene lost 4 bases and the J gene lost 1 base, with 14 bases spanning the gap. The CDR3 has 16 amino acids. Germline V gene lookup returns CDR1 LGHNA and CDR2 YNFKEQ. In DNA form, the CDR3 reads TGTGCCAGCAGCCCTTTAGAACCCCCGTCCTACAATGAGCAGTTCTTC. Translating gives CASSPLEPPSYNEQFF.

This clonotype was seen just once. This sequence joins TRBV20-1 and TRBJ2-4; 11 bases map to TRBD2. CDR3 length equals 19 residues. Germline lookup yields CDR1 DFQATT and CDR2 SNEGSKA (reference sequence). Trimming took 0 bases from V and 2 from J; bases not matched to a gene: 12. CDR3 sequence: CSARDWLAGGPGTKNIQYF. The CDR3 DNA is TGCAGTGCTAGAGATTGGCTAGCGGGAGGTCCCGGAACCAAAAACATTCAGTACTTC.

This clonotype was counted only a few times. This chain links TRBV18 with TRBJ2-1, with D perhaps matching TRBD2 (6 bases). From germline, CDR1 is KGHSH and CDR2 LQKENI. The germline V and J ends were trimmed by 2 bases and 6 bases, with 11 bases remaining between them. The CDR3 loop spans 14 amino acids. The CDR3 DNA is TGTGCCAGCTCACCAGCGGGAACCTCCAATGAGCAGTTCTTC. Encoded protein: CASSPAGTSNEQFF. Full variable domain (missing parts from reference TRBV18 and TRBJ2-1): NAGVMQNPRHLVRRRGQEARLRCSPMKGHSHVYWYRQLPEEGLKFMVYLQKENIIDESGMPKERFSAEFPKEGPSILRIQQVVRGDSAAYFCASSPAGTSNEQFFGPGTRLTVL.

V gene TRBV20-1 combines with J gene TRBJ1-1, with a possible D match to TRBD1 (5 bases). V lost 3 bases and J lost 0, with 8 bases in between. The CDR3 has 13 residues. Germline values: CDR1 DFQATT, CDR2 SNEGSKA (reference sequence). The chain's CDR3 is CSARRQLNTEAFF. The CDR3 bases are TGCAGTGCTAGGAGACAGTTGAACACTGAAGCTTTCTTT.